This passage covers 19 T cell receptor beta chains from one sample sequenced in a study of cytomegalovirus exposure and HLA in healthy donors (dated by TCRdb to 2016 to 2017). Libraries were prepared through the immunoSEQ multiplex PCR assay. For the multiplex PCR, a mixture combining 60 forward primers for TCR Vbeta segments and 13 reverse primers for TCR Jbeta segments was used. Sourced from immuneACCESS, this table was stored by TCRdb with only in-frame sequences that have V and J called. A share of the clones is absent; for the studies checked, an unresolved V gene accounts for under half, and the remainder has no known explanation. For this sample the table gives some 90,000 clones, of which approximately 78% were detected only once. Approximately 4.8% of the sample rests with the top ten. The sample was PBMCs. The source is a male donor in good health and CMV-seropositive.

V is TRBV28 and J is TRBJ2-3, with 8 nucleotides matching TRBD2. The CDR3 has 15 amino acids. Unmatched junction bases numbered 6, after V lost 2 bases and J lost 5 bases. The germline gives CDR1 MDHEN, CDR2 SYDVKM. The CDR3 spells CASSLGTSSRDTQYF. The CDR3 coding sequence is TGTGCCAGCAGTTTAGGGACTAGTTCCAGAGATACGCAGTATTTT.

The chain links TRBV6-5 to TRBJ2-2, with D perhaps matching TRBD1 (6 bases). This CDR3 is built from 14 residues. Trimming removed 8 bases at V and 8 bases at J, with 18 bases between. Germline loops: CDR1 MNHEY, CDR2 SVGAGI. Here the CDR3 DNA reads TGTGCCAGCCACACCCCGGACAGACCTGGGGAGCTGTTTTTT. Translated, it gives CASHTPDRPGELFF.

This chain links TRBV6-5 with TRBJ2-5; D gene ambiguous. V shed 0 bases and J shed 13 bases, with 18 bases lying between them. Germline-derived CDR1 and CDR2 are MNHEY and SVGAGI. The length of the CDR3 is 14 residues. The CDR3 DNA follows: TGTGCCAGCAGTTACTCGAGAACGGCGCAGGTTCCGTACTTC. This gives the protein CASSYSRTAQVPYF.

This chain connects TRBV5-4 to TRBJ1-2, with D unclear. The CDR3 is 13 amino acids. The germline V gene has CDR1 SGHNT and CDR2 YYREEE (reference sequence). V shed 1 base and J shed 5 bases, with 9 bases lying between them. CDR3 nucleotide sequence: TGTGCCAGCAGCTTGTCTGGCGGTTATGGCTACACCTTC. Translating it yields CASSLSGGYGYTF.

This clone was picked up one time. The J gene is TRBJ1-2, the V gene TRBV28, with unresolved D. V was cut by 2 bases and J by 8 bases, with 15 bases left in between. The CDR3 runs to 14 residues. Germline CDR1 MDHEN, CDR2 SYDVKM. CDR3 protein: CASSLPQRVMGYTF. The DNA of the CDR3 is TGTGCCAGCAGTTTACCACAGCGGGTAATGGGCTACACCTTC.

The CDR3: CASRVTSYNEQFF. For the CDR3, the DNA is TGTGCCAGTCGGGTTACCTCCTACAATGAGCAGTTCTTC. The chain links TRBV2 to TRBJ2-1; D is unclear. The germline CDR1 and CDR2 sequences are SNHLY and FYNNEI. Trimming left V 9 bases short and J 0 bases short, with 9 bases between. The CDR3 extends over 13 amino acids.

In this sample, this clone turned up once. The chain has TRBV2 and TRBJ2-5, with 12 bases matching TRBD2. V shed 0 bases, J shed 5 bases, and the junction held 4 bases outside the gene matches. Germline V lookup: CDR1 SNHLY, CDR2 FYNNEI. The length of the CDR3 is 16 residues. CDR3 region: CASSEATSGRFETQYF. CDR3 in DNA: TGTGCCAGCAGTGAAGCGACTAGCGGGAGATTTGAGACCCAGTACTTC. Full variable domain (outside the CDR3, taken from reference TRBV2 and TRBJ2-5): EPEVTQTPSHQVTQMGQEVILRCVPISNHLYFYWYRQILGQKVEFLVSFYNNEISEKSEIFDDQFSVERPDGSNFTLKIRSTKLEDSAMYFCASSEATSGRFETQYFGPGTRLLVL.

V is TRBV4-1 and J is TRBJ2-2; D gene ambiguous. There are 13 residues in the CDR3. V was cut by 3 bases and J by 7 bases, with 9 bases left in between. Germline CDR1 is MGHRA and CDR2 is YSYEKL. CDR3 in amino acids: CASSQPFSGELFF. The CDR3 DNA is TGCGCCAGCAGCCAGCCTTTTAGCGGGGAGCTGTTTTTT.

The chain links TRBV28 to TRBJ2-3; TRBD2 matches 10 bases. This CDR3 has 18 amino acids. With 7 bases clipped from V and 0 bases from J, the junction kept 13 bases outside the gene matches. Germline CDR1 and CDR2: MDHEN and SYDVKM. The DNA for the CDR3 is TGTGCCAGCATCGAAGGACTAGCGGCGGAGCCTAGCACAGATACGCAGTATTTT. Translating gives CASIEGLAAEPSTDTQYF.

CDR3 protein: CASSVGTPAQGPLHF. CDR3 nucleotides: TGTGCCAGCAGCGTAGGGACACCTGCTCAAGGACCCCTCCACTTT. The chain combines TRBV9 with TRBJ1-6; a weak D match, TRBD1 (5 bases). This CDR3 region has 15 residues. Germline lookup yields CDR1 SGDLS and CDR2 YYNGEE. Trimming pared 0 bases from V and 12 bases from J, leaving 16 bases between.

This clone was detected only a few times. CDR3 nucleotide sequence: TGTGCCAGCAGTTTCCTAGGACAGGGGAGCACAGATACGCAGTATTTT. Protein product: CASSFLGQGSTDTQYF. The chain carries TRBV6-6 and TRBJ2-3; 9 bases map to TRBD1. Unmatched junction bases numbered 5, after V lost 4 bases and J lost 0 bases. The germline V gene has CDR1 MNHNY and CDR2 SVGAGI (reference sequence). The length of the CDR3 is 16 residues.

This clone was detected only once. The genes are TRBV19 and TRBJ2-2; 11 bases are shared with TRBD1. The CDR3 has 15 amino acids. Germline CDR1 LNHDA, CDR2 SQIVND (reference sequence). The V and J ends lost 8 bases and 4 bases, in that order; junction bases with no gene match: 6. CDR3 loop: CASEGGQGGTGELFF. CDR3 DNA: TGTGCCAGTGAGGGGGGACAGGGGGGCACCGGGGAGCTGTTTTTT.

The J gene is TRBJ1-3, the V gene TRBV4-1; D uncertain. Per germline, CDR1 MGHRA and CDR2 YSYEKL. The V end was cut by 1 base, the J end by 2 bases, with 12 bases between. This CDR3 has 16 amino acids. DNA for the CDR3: TGCGCCAGCAGCCAAGTCACGGGGATAACTGGAAACACCATATATTTT. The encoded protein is CASSQVTGITGNTIYF.

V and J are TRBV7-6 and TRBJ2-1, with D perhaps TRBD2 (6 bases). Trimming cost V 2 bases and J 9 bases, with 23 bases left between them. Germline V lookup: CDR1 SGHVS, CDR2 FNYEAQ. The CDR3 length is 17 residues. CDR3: CASSLFGSQWPGGEQFF. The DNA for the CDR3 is TGTGCCAGCAGCTTATTTGGGTCCCAATGGCCCGGGGGTGAGCAGTTCTTC.

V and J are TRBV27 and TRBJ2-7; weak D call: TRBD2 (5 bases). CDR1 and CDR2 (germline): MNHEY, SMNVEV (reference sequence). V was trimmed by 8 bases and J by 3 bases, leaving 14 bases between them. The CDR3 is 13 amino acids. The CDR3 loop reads CASGEKQFYEQYF. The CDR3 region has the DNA TGTGCCAGCGGGGAGAAACAGTTCTACGAGCAGTACTTC.

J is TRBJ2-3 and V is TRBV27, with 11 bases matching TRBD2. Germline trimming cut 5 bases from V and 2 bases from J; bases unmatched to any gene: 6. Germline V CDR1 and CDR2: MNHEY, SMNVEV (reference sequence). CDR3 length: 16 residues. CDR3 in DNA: TGTGCCAGCAGTATCGGGACTAGCGGATTCACAGATACGCAGTATTTT. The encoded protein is CASSIGTSGFTDTQYF.

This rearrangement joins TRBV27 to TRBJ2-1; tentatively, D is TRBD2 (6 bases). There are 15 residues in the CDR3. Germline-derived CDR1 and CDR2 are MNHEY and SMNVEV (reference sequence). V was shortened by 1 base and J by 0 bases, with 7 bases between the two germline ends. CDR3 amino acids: CASSLYGGSYNEQFF. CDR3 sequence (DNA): TGTGCCAGCAGTTTATACGGGGGCTCCTACAATGAGCAGTTCTTC.

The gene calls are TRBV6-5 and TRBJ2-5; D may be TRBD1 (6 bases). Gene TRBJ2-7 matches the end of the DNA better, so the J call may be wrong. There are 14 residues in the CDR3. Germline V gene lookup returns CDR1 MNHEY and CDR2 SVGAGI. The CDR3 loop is CASSRRDIAYEQYF. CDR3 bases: TGTGCCAGCAGTCGCCGGGACATAGCCTACGAGCAGTACTTC.

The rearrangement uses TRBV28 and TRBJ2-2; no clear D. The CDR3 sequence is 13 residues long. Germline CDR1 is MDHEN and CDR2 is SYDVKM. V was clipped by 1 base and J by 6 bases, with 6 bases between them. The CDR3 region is CASSLFSPGELFF. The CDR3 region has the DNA TGTGCCAGCAGTTTATTTAGCCCCGGGGAGCTGTTTTTT.